A selection of T cell receptor beta chains follows, all from one sample in a study of OX40 agonist ivuxolimab in advanced cancers. Using immunoSEQ multiplex PCR, the repertoire was profiled, and TCRdb retains in-frame clones only, with some absent. The sample lists approximately 76,000 clones, about 92% occurring once. Sequenced material: CD4+ or CD8+ T cells sorted from blood, taken in a trial of the OX40 agonist ivuxolimab. Receptors originate from an adult with an advanced solid tumor such as melanoma, head and neck, liver or kidney cancer. Each CDR3 is given with its conserved first and last residue. D genes are given only for firm matches. Size values are once, few and many counts, or a class for expanded clones, and some rows have none.

J: TRBJ2-5; V: TRBV7-8; size: .; D: .; CDR3: CASSLRGMAETQYF; DNA: TGTGCCAGCAGCTTAAGGGGCATGGCTGAGACCCAGTACTTC
J: TRBJ1-4; V: TRBV11-2; size: .; D: .; CDR3: CASSLGWGSNEKLFF; DNA: TGTGCCAGCAGCTTGGGGTGGGGCTCTAATGAAAAACTGTTTTTT
J: TRBJ1-2; V: TRBV19; size: .; D: TRBD1; CDR3: CATIGTGGLGYTF; DNA: TGTGCCACCATAGGGACAGGGGGCCTTGGCTACACCTTC
J: TRBJ2-3; V: TRBV7-2; size: .; D: TRBD2; CDR3: CASSPGLAGGPGTDTQYF; DNA: TGTGCCAGCAGCCCCGGACTAGCGGGGGGGCCGGGCACAGATACGCAGTATTTT
J: TRBJ2-1; V: TRBV6-5; size: .; D: .; CDR3: CASSYSTGYEQFF; DNA: TGTGCCAGCAGTTACTCTACGGGGTATGAGCAGTTCTTC
J: TRBJ2-7; V: TRBV5-4; size: .; D: .; CDR3: CASSFRESGEQYF; DNA: TGTGCCAGCAGCTTTCGAGAGTCTGGAGAGCAGTACTTC
J: TRBJ1-1; V: TRBV9; size: .; D: .; CDR3: CASSVATRIPLNTEAFF; DNA: TGTGCCAGCAGCGTAGCTACGAGGATCCCCCTGAACACTGAAGCTTTCTTT
J: TRBJ1-6; V: TRBV5-1; size: .; D: .; CDR3: CASSLVEISYNSPLHF; DNA: TGCGCCAGCAGCTTGGTAGAGATCTCCTATAATTCACCCCTCCACTTT
J: TRBJ1-6; V: TRBV7-9; size: .; D: .; CDR3: CASSPSPDSYSPLHF; DNA: TGTGCCAGCAGCCCTTCTCCGGACAGCTATTCACCCCTCCACTTT
J: TRBJ1-2; V: TRBV27; size: .; D: .; CDR3: CASSLSDGYGYTF; DNA: TGTGCCAGCAGTTTATCGGATGGCTATGGCTACACCTTC
J: TRBJ2-7; V: TRBV19; size: .; D: TRBD1; CDR3: CASSPGQGPYEQYF; DNA: TGTGCCAGTAGCCCGGGACAGGGTCCCTACGAGCAGTACTTC
J: TRBJ2-7; V: TRBV9; size: .; D: TRBD2; CDR3: CASSPRLAGGYEQYF; DNA: TGTGCCAGCAGCCCCCGACTAGCGGGGGGCTACGAGCAGTACTTC
J: TRBJ2-3; V: TRBV7-2; size: few; D: .; CDR3: CASSWGAGSTDTQYF; DNA: TGTGCCAGCAGCTGGGGGGCAGGGAGCACAGATACGCAGTATTTT
J: TRBJ2-5; V: TRBV7-2; size: .; D: .; CDR3: CASSFLGSSGETQYF; DNA: TGTGCCAGCAGCTTTCTAGGGTCGAGCGGGGAGACCCAGTACTTC
J: TRBJ1-6; V: TRBV5-1; size: .; D: TRBD1; CDR3: CASSLTGELSPLHF; DNA: TGCGCCAGCAGCTTAACAGGGGAGCTTTCACCCCTCCACTTT
J: TRBJ2-6; V: TRBV9; size: .; D: .; CDR3: CASSQGASGANVLTF; DNA: TGTGCCAGCAGCCAGGGAGCCTCTGGGGCCAACGTCCTGACTTTC
J: TRBJ1-2; V: TRBV11-3; size: .; D: TRBD1; CDR3: CASSLPLRRGPRYGYTF; DNA: TGTGCCAGCAGCTTACCGCTTCGGAGGGGGCCCCGCTATGGCTACACCTTC
J: TRBJ2-1; V: TRBV2; size: .; D: TRBD2; CDR3: CASSDEVTSGVSSYNEQFF; DNA: TGTGCCAGCAGTGATGAGGTGACTAGCGGGGTTAGCTCCTACAATGAGCAGTTCTTC
J: TRBJ1-1; V: TRBV11-3; size: .; D: .; CDR3: CASSSGSSEAFF; DNA: TGTGCCAGCAGCTCCGGGTCATCTGAAGCTTTCTTT
J: TRBJ1-3; V: TRBV12-5; size: .; D: TRBD1; CDR3: CASGPPPGQDDNTIYF; DNA: TGTGCTAGTGGTCCGCCACCGGGACAGGACGACAACACCATATATTTT
J: TRBJ2-1; V: TRBV28; size: .; D: .; CDR3: CASSWGGFNEQFF; DNA: TGTGCCAGCAGTTGGGGGGGCTTCAATGAGCAGTTCTTC
J: TRBJ2-5; V: TRBV7-6; size: .; D: TRBD2; CDR3: CASSFPAGVRNQETQYF; DNA: TGTGCCAGCAGCTTTCCAGCGGGGGTTCGCAACCAAGAGACCCAGTACTTC
J: TRBJ1-2; V: TRBV11-2; size: .; D: .; CDR3: CASSLGQSVWSYTF; DNA: TGTGCCAGCAGCTTAGGGCAGTCTGTCTGGAGCTACACCTTC
J: TRBJ2-7; V: TRBV5-1; size: .; D: .; CDR3: CASSSRGASGRYEQYF; DNA: TGCGCCAGCAGCTCCCGGGGGGCTAGCGGTAGATACGAGCAGTACTTC
J: TRBJ2-3; V: TRBV7-6; size: .; D: TRBD2; CDR3: CASSGRLAGRGDTQYF; DNA: TGTGCCAGCAGCGGAAGACTAGCGGGGAGAGGAGATACGCAGTATTTT
J: TRBJ1-2; V: TRBV28; size: .; D: .; CDR3: CASSPSYGYTF; DNA: TGTGCCAGCAGTCCATCATATGGCTACACCTTC
J: TRBJ1-3; V: TRBV7-6; size: .; D: .; CDR3: CASSSSREGSGNTIYF; DNA: TGTGCCAGCAGCTCCAGCAGGGAAGGGTCGGGAAACACCATATATTTT
J: TRBJ2-1; V: TRBV12-1; size: .; D: .; CDR3: CASSLTGQLYNEQFF; DNA: TGTGCCAGCAGCCTAACGGGACAGCTATACAATGAGCAGTTCTTC
J: TRBJ2-3; V: TRBV19; size: .; D: .; CDR3: CASSIDREGTDTQYF; DNA: TGTGCCAGTAGTATTGACAGGGAGGGGACAGATACGCAGTATTTT
J: TRBJ1-1; V: TRBV7-8; size: .; D: .; CDR3: CASSLAPGTTEAFF; DNA: TGTGCCAGCAGCTTAGCCCCAGGGACCACTGAAGCTTTCTTT
J: TRBJ1-5; V: TRBV5-6; size: .; D: TRBD1; CDR3: CASSQQGYQPQHF; DNA: TGTGCCAGCAGCCAACAGGGGTATCAGCCCCAGCATTTT
J: TRBJ2-3; V: TRBV4-3; size: .; D: TRBD2; CDR3: CASSSGTTITDTQYF; DNA: TGCGCCAGCAGTTCCGGGACTACCATCACAGATACGCAGTATTTT
J: TRBJ2-1; V: TRBV4-3; size: .; D: TRBD2; CDR3: CASSSNLAGEEQFF; DNA: TGCGCCAGCAGCTCAAACTTAGCGGGGGAAGAGCAGTTCTTC
J: TRBJ2-7; V: TRBV11-2; size: .; D: .; CDR3: CASSLGFREQYF; DNA: TGTGCCAGCAGCTTGGGGTTTAGGGAGCAGTACTTC
J: TRBJ1-2; V: TRBV4-1; size: .; D: .; CDR3: CASSHTDHYGYTF; DNA: TGCGCCAGCAGCCACACTGACCACTATGGCTACACCTTC
J: TRBJ2-2; V: TRBV6-1; size: few; D: .; CDR3: CASTRTETTGELFF; DNA: TGTGCCAGCACCAGGACGGAGACCACCGGGGAGCTGTTTTTT
J: TRBJ2-3; V: TRBV4-3; size: .; D: .; CDR3: CASSQDVGGTDTQYF; DNA: TGCGCCAGCAGCCAAGATGTGGGCGGCACAGATACGCAGTATTTT
J: TRBJ2-3; V: TRBV6-4; size: .; D: TRBD1; CDR3: CASSDGTGATDTQYF; DNA: TGTGCCAGCAGTGACGGGACAGGAGCCACAGATACGCAGTATTTT
J: TRBJ1-6; V: TRBV4-2; size: .; D: .; CDR3: CASSQGTNSPLHF; DNA: TGTGCCAGCAGCCAAGGGACGAATTCACCCCTCCACTTT
J: TRBJ2-1; V: TRBV7-8; size: .; D: .; CDR3: CASSRGLGTYNEQFF; DNA: TGTGCCAGCAGCCGGGGGCTAGGAACCTACAATGAGCAGTTCTTC
J: TRBJ2-1; V: TRBV4-1; size: .; D: .; CDR3: CASSQDRGTYNEQFF; DNA: TGCGCCAGCAGCCAAGATCGGGGAACATACAATGAGCAGTTCTTC
J: TRBJ1-4; V: TRBV27; size: .; D: .; CDR3: CASSLGAVANEKLFF; DNA: TGTGCCAGCAGTTTAGGAGCTGTAGCTAATGAAAAACTGTTTTTT
J: TRBJ2-1; V: TRBV27; size: .; D: TRBD2; CDR3: CASSFGLAAYNEQFF; DNA: TGTGCCAGCAGTTTTGGACTAGCAGCTTACAATGAGCAGTTCTTC
J: TRBJ2-1; V: TRBV7-6; size: .; D: .; CDR3: CASSWDTGSSYNEQFF; DNA: TGTGCCAGCAGCTGGGACACAGGGAGCTCCTACAATGAGCAGTTCTTC
J: TRBJ2-1; V: TRBV6-5; size: once; D: .; CDR3: CASSYSGANEQFF; DNA: TGTGCCAGCAGTTACTCCGGCGCGAATGAGCAGTTCTTC
J: TRBJ1-2; V: TRBV21-1; size: .; D: .; CDR3: CASSLRDSPNYGYTF; DNA: TGTGCCAGCAGCCTTCGGGACAGTCCAAACTATGGCTACACCTTC
J: TRBJ2-7; V: TRBV19; size: .; D: TRBD1; CDR3: CASSIRGHQYEQYF; DNA: TGTGCCAGTAGTATCAGGGGGCATCAGTACGAGCAGTACTTC
J: TRBJ2-7; V: TRBV5-1; size: .; D: .; CDR3: CASSAGPGTYEQYF; DNA: TGCGCCAGCAGCGCCGGGCCGGGGACCTACGAGCAGTACTTC
J: TRBJ2-7; V: TRBV30; size: .; D: .; CDR3: CAWSGSGTYEQYF; DNA: TGTGCCTGGAGTGGTTCCGGGACCTACGAGCAGTACTTC
J: TRBJ2-3; V: TRBV10-2; size: .; D: TRBD1; CDR3: CASSDRDRGWGTDTQYF; DNA: TGCGCCAGCAGTGATCGGGACAGGGGATGGGGCACAGATACGCAGTATTTT
J: TRBJ2-5; V: TRBV2; size: .; D: .; CDR3: CASLDWGAETQYF; DNA: TGTGCCAGCCTTGATTGGGGTGCAGAGACCCAGTACTTC